The 21 T cell receptor beta chains reported below all come from one sample, sequenced in a study of blood T cell repertoires in COVID-19. Only in-frame clones appear in the TCRdb table, and some are missing; sequencing was by immunoSEQ multiplex PCR. The sample has 150,000 to 160,000 clones; roughly nine tenths are singletons. Sequenced material: peripheral blood. These receptors originate from a man in his fifties with acute or convalescent COVID-19.

This chain connects TRBV18 to TRBJ1-1, with a possible D match to TRBD1 (5 bases). The CDR3 runs 14 residues. CDR1 is KGHSH and CDR2 is LQKENI in the germline V gene. Trimming shortened V by 2 bases and J by 0 bases, and 7 bases separated the two germline ends. In DNA, the CDR3 is TGTGCCAGCTCACCAAACAGGCTGAACACTGAAGCTTTCTTT. Amino acids: CASSPNRLNTEAFF.

As DNA, the CDR3 is TGTGCCAGTAGTAAGCCCCCAAGGACAGGGGGAAATCAGCCCCAGCATTTT. Protein product: CASSKPPRTGGNQPQHF. The rearrangement links TRBV19 to TRBJ1-5; TRBD1 matches 10 bases. V shed 4 bases and J 4 bases; nucleotides not matched to a gene: 10. This CDR3 region has 17 residues. Looked up from germline, CDR1 is LNHDA and CDR2 is SQIVND (reference sequence).

The chain is built from TRBV24-1 and TRBJ2-7, with D perhaps matching TRBD2 (6 bases). The CDR3 sequence is 14 residues long. CDR1 and CDR2 from the germline V gene are KGHDR and SFDVKD. The V and J ends lost 5 bases and 5 bases respectively, with 15 bases between them. The CDR3 here is CATSAEGKKHEQYV. CDR3 nucleotide sequence: TGTGCCACCAGTGCGGAGGGGAAGAAACACGAGCAGTACGTC.

The V call is TRBV7-9, the J call TRBJ1-1; TRBD1 matches 8 bases. The CDR3 runs 15 residues. V lost 5 bases to trimming and J lost 0 bases; unmatched junction nucleotides: 5. Germline V CDR1 and CDR2: SEHNR, FQNEAQ (reference sequence). Here the CDR3 reads CASSDGQGMNTEAFF. DNA of the CDR3: TGTGCCAGCAGCGACGGACAGGGTATGAACACTGAAGCTTTCTTT.

V gene TRBV2 combines with J gene TRBJ1-1; no definite D call. CDR3 length equals 12 residues. The V end was cut by 1 base, the J end by 8 bases, with 8 bases between. Germline assignment: CDR1 SNHLY and CDR2 FYNNEI. The CDR3 is CASSEGGAEAFF. The DNA of the CDR3 is TGTGCCAGCAGTGAAGGGGGAGCCGAAGCTTTCTTT.

This chain uses TRBV5-4 with TRBJ1-1; D is perhaps TRBD1 (6 bases). The CDR3 runs to 14 residues. V was pared by 3 bases and J by 8 bases, with 17 bases between. CDR1 and CDR2 (germline): SGHNT, YYREEE (reference sequence). CDR3 loop: CASSSPTSQGEAFF. Here the CDR3 DNA reads TGTGCCAGCAGCTCCCCAACCTCCCAGGGGGAAGCTTTCTTT.

The rearrangement uses TRBV9 and TRBJ2-7; 7 nucleotides align to TRBD1. V was pared by 1 base and J by 1 base, with 2 bases of the junction left unmatched. Germline loops: CDR1 SGDLS, CDR2 YYNGEE. The CDR3 has 14 residues. DNA of the CDR3: TGTGCCAGCAGCGTAAGGGACAGATCCTACGAGCAGTACTTC. Protein: CASSVRDRSYEQYF.

The chain combines TRBV29-1 with TRBJ2-1; 7 positions match TRBD2. The CDR3 totals 16 residues. The trim removed 3 bases at V and 0 bases at J, leaving 8 bases unmatched. CDR1 and CDR2 (germline): SQVTM, ANQGSEA. DNA for the CDR3: TGCAGCGTTGACCCCTTGCGGGAGACCTCCTACAATGAGCAGTTCTTC. Translating gives CSVDPLRETSYNEQFF.

The rearrangement joins TRBV3-1 (or the pseudogene TRBV3-2) to TRBJ2-1; 13 nucleotides agree with TRBD2. Germline CDR1 is LGHDT and CDR2 is YNNKEL (reference sequence). The CDR3 has 17 amino acids. V lost 4 bases and J lost 5; bases outside the gene matches: 8. The CDR3 DNA is TGTGCCAGCAGCCCAACCCCACTAGCGGGAGGGCACAATGAGCAGTTCTTC. Its translation is CASSPTPLAGGHNEQFF.

This clone was seen once. The V call is TRBV24-1, the J call TRBJ2-7; possibly TRBD1 for D (5 bases). CDR1 and CDR2 (germline): KGHDR, SFDVKD. The CDR3 spans 14 residues. The V end lost 1 base, the J end lost 2 bases, and 8 bases lay between the germline ends. The CDR3 sequence is CATSDLRGPYEQYF. DNA of the CDR3: TGTGCCACCAGTGATTTAAGGGGCCCCTACGAGCAGTACTTC.

The table lists this clone with a count of one. The chain recombines TRBV25-1 with TRBJ2-7, with 9 bases identical to TRBD2. Germline V gene sequence: CDR1 MGHDK, CDR2 SYGVNS. The V and J ends lost 8 bases and 2 bases, in that order; junction bases with no gene match: 7. The CDR3 sequence is 14 residues long. The CDR3 reads CASGTRGRAYEQYF. The CDR3 bases are TGTGCCAGCGGAACACGCGGGAGGGCCTACGAGCAGTACTTC.

This chain joins TRBV10-3 and TRBJ2-1; TRBD2 matches at 8 bases. Germline V gives CDR1 ENHRY, CDR2 SYGVKD. This CDR3 is 15 amino acids long. The V and J ends lost 3 bases and 5 bases, in that order; junction bases with no gene match: 6. Here the CDR3 reads CAISDGGDHNNEQFF. The CDR3 DNA reads as TGTGCCATCAGTGACGGGGGGGACCATAACAATGAGCAGTTCTTC.

This chain joins TRBV7-6 and TRBJ2-1; unclear D gene. The CDR3 is 14 residues long. V lost 1 base, J lost 6 bases, and 10 bases lay in between. In germline, CDR1 is SGHVS, CDR2 FNYEAQ. CDR3 bases: TGTGCCAGCAGCTTAGGCCCAAAACTCAATGAGCAGTTCTTC. This translates into CASSLGPKLNEQFF. Based on the CDR3 plus reference TRBV7-6 and TRBJ2-1, the full variable domain is GAGVSQSPRYKVTKRGQDVALRCDPISGHVSLYWYRQALGQGPEFLTYFNYEAQQDKSGLPNDRFSAERPEGSISTLTIQRTEQRDSAMYRCASSLGPKLNEQFFGPGTRLTVL.

This sequence joins TRBV7-6 and TRBJ2-7; 8 bases are shared with TRBD1. Germline V lookup: CDR1 SGHVS, CDR2 FNYEAQ. The CDR3 is 15 amino acids. V was clipped by 1 base and J by 3 bases; unmatched bases: 5. Here the CDR3 DNA reads TGTGCCAGCAGCTTAGGGACAGGGAAAGGCTACGAGCAGTACTTC. It is translated as CASSLGTGKGYEQYF.

The gene calls are TRBV30 and TRBJ2-3, with D possibly being TRBD1 (5 bases). Per germline, CDR1 GTSNPN and CDR2 SVGIG (reference sequence). The CDR3 is made up of 14 amino acids. The germline V and J ends were trimmed by 3 bases and 0 bases, with 10 bases remaining between them. The CDR3 spells CAWREGASTDTQYF. The CDR3 region has the DNA TGTGCCTGGAGGGAAGGGGCTAGCACAGATACGCAGTATTTT.

The chain recombines TRBV7-9 with TRBJ1-1, with a possible D match to TRBD1 (6 bases). This CDR3 contains 16 residues. V lost 2 bases and J lost 4, with 17 bases in between. Germline V CDR1 and CDR2: SEHNR, FQNEAQ (reference sequence). The chain's CDR3 is CASSLPQGGGSTEAFF. DNA of the CDR3: TGTGCCAGCAGCTTACCACAGGGAGGGGGGAGCACTGAAGCTTTCTTT.

The chain employs TRBV5-6 and TRBJ2-1; TRBD2 aligns across 7 bases. V lost 2 bases and J lost 2; bases outside the gene matches: 7. CDR1 SGHDT and CDR2 YYEEEE come from the germline V gene. This CDR3 has 16 residues. CDR3 nucleotide sequence: TGTGCCAGCAGCTTTCGGGGGAGGGCCCCCTACAATGAGCAGTTCTTC. Protein: CASSFRGRAPYNEQFF.

The V call is TRBV5-4, the J call TRBJ2-7, with 8 positions matching TRBD1. The V segment lost 4 bases and the J segment 6 bases; nucleotides outside the gene matches: 6. Germline values: CDR1 SGHNT, CDR2 YYREEE (reference sequence). CDR3 length equals 13 residues. CDR3 protein: CASSTRDRREQYV. The DNA of the CDR3 is TGTGCCAGCAGCACCCGGGACAGGCGCGAGCAGTACGTC.

This chain joins TRBV20-1 and TRBJ2-7; D is undetermined. Deletions cut 1 base from V and 6 bases from J, with 7 bases between. Germline CDR1 reads DFQATT; CDR2 reads SNEGSKA (reference sequence). This CDR3 contains 11 residues. In DNA, the CDR3 is TGCAGTGCTAGAGTGGCTAGCGAGCAGTACTTC. Translation gives CSARVASEQYF.

The chain employs TRBV6-5 and TRBJ2-3; 7 bases match TRBD2. The CDR3 loop spans 14 amino acids. V shed 2 bases and J 3 bases; nucleotides not matched to a gene: 2. Germline-derived CDR1 and CDR2 are MNHEY and SVGAGI. This chain's CDR3 is CASSYGGGTDTQYF. The DNA for the CDR3 is TGTGCCAGCAGTTACGGGGGGGGAACAGATACGCAGTATTTT.

The V gene is TRBV29-1, the J gene TRBJ1-1, with TRBD1 matching over 12 bases. This CDR3 has 13 amino acids. Germline assignment: CDR1 SQVTM and CDR2 ANQGSEA. The V and J ends lost 6 bases and 6 bases, in that order; junction bases with no gene match: 5. Here the CDR3 reads CSVMGTGGPEAFF. The CDR3 DNA sequence: TGCAGCGTGATGGGGACAGGGGGCCCTGAAGCTTTCTTT.